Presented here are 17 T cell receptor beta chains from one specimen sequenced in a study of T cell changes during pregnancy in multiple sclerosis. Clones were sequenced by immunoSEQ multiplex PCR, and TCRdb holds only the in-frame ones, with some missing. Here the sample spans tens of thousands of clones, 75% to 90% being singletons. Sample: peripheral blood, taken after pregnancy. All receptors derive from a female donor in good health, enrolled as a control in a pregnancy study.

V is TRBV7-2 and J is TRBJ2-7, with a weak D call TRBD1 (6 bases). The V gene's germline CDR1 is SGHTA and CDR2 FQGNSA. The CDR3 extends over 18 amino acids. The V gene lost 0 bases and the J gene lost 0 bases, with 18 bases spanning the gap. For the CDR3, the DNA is TGTGCCAGCAGCTTAGCACCAGGACAGACACGATCCTCCTACGAGCAGTACTTC. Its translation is CASSLAPGQTRSSYEQYF.

The CDR3 region is CASSLGQVTDTQYF. CDR3 coding DNA: TGCGCCAGCAGCCTGGGGCAGGTCACAGATACGCAGTATTTT. This rearrangement joins TRBV5-1 to TRBJ2-3; possible D gene TRBD1, 5 bases. The CDR3 totals 14 residues. V shed 4 bases and J shed 2 bases, with 11 bases lying between them. The germline V gene encodes CDR1 SGHRS and CDR2 YFSETQ.

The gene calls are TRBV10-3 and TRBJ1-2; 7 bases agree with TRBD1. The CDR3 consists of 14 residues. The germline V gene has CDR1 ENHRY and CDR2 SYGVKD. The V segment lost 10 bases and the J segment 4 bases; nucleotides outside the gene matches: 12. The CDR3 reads CATLHGDSPYGYTF. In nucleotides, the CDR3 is TGTGCCACGCTTCATGGGGACAGCCCCTATGGCTACACCTTC.

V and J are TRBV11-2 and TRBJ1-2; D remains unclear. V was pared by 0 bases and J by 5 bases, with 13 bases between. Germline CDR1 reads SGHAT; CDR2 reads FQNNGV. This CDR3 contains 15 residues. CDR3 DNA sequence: TGTGCCAGCAGCTTAGATCTGGTGAGGGATTATGGCTACACCTTC. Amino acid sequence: CASSLDLVRDYGYTF.

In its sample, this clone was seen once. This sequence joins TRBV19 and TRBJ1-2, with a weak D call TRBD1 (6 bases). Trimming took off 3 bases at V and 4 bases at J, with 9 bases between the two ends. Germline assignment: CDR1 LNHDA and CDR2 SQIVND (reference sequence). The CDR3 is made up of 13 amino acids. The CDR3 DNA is TGTGCCAGTAGTATCACAGGGATCTATGGCTACACCTTC. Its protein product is CASSITGIYGYTF.

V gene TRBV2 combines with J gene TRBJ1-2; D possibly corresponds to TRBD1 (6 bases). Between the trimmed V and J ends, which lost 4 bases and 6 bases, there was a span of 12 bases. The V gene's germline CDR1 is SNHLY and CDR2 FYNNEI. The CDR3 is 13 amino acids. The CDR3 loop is CASSVQSGDGYTF. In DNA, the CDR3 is TGTGCCAGCAGTGTACAGTCAGGGGATGGCTACACCTTC.

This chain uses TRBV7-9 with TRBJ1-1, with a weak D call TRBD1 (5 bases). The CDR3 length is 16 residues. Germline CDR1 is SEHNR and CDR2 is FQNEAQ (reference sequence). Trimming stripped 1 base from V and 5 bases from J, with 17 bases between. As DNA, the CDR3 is TGTGCCAGCAGCTTAGACATCTTTGCGGGGGAGACTGAAGCTTTCTTT. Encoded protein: CASSLDIFAGETEAFF.

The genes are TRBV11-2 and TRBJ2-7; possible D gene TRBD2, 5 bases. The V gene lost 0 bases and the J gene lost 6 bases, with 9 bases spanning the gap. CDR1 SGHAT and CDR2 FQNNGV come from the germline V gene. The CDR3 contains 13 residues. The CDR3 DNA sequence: TGTGCCAGCAGCTTAGATCGGGCGGGCGAGCAGTACTTC. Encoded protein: CASSLDRAGEQYF.

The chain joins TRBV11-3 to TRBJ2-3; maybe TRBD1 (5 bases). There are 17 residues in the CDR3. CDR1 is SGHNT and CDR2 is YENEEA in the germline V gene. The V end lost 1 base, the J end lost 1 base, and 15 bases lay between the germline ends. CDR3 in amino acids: CASSLGSTLGGTDTQYF. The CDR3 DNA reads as TGTGCCAGCAGCTTAGGCTCCACCCTAGGGGGCACAGATACGCAGTATTTT. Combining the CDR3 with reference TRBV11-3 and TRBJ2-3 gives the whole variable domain EAGVVQSPRYKIIEKKQPVAFWCNPISGHNTLYWYLQNLGQGPELLIRYENEEAVDDSQLPKDRFSAERLKGVDSTLKIQPAELGDSAVYLCASSLGSTLGGTDTQYFGPGTRLTVL.

The CDR3 region is CASSLAGSTQGTETDTQYF. DNA of the CDR3: TGTGCCAGCAGCTTAGCTGGTAGCACGCAAGGAACGGAAACAGATACGCAGTATTTT. V and J are TRBV7-8 and TRBJ2-3; D ambiguous. The CDR3 runs 19 residues. Germline loops: CDR1 SGHVS, CDR2 FQNEAQ. V was trimmed by 0 bases and J by 3 bases, leaving 22 bases between them.

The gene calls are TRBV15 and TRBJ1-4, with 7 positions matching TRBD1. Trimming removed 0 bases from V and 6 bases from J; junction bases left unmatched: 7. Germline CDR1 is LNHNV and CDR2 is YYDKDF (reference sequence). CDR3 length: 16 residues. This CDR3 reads CATSRDRGVDDEKLFF. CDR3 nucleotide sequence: TGTGCCACCAGCAGAGACAGGGGGGTGGATGATGAAAAACTGTTTTTT.

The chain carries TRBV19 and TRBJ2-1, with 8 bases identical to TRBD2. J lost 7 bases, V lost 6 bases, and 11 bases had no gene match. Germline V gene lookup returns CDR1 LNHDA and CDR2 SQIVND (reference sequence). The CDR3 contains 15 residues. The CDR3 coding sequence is TGTGCCAGTAGCCCCAGCGGCTTAGCGGGGAATGAGCAGTTCTTC. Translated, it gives CASSPSGLAGNEQFF.

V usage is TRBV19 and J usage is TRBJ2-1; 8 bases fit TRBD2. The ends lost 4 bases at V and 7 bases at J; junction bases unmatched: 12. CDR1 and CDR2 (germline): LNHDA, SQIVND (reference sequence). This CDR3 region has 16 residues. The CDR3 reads CASSTSPGGPGNEQFF. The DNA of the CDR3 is TGTGCCAGTAGTACCTCCCCGGGAGGGCCTGGGAATGAGCAGTTCTTC.

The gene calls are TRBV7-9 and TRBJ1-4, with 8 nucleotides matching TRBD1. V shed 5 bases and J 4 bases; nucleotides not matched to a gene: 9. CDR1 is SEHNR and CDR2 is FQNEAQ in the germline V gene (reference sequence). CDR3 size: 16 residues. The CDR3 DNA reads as TGTGCCAGCAGCGCCGGGGGACAGGCCTTTAATGAAAAACTGTTTTTT. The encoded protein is CASSAGGQAFNEKLFF.

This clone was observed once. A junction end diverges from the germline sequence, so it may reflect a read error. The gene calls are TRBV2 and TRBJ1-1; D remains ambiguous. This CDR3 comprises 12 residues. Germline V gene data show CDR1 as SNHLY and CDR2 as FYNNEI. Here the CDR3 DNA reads TGTGCCAGCAGTCGAGGGAGGGCCGGACTAACCTTT. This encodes CASSRGRAGLTF.

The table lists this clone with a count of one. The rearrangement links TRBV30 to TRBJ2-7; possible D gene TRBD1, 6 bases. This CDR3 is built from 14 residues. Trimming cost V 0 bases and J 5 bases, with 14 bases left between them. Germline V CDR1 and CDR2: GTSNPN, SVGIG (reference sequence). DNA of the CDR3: TGTGCCTGGAGTGTAGGGGGAGTTAGCGACGAGCAGTACTTC. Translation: CAWSVGGVSDEQYF.

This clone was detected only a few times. Here the CDR3 reads CASSDSDGYEQYF. As DNA, the CDR3 is TGTGCCAGCAGCGACAGTGACGGCTACGAGCAGTACTTC. This rearrangement joins TRBV5-4 to TRBJ2-7; a weak D match, TRBD1 (5 bases). Deletions cut 4 bases from V and 3 bases from J, with 11 bases between. Germline lookup yields CDR1 SGHNT and CDR2 YYREEE (reference sequence). This CDR3 has 13 amino acids.